The entry below gives a single T cell receptor beta chain sequence along with its context. Its matching antigen is unknown. This record comes from a study of T cell repertoires in aging, cancer and after chemotherapy. Study-wide context: Donors were grouped into six age bands spanning 30 or younger through 70 or older.

The study's findings and limits: Across the chemotherapy interval, each cancer cohort showed higher median generation probability, suggesting thymic rebound. Untreated cancer patients had significantly lower blood TCR diversity than age-matched healthy donors.

A mixed TRB-A/B primer pool amplified rearranged TRB by multiplex touch-down PCR. TCRdb re-analysed the multiplex PCR reads in MiXCR, keeping a single row per CDR3 protein. The sample contains about 8,700 distinct CDR3 sequences, roughly 32% of which appear only once. This CDR3 spans 14 amino acids. Trimming pared 6 bases from V and 5 bases from J, leaving 16 bases between. Per the germline V gene, CDR1 is MNHNY and CDR2 is SVGAGI (reference sequence). TCR beta rearrangements were amplified from peripheral blood genomic DNA. The chain combines TRBV6-6 with TRBJ2-5, with D perhaps TRBD2 (6 bases). The sequenced sample was blood. The TCR originated in a human donor in good health. CDR3 amino acids: CASSPGGVKETQYF. As DNA, the CDR3 is TGTGCCAGCAGCCCCGGGGGAGTAAAGGAGACCCAGTACTTC.